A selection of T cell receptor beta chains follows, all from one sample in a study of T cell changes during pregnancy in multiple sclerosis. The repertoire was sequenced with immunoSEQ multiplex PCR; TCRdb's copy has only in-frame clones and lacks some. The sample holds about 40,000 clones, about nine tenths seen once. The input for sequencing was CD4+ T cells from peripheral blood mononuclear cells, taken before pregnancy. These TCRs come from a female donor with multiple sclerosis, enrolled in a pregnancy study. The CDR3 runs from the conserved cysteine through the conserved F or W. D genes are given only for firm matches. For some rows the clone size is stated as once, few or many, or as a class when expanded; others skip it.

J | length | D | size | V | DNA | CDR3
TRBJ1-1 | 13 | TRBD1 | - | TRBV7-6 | TGTGCCAGCGCCTTACAGGGGCTGACTGAAGCTTTCTTT | CASALQGLTEAFF
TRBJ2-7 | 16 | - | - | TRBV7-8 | TGTGCCAGCAGCTCCCGGGGGGGGACAGGGTCCTACGAGCAGTACTTC | CASSSRGGTGSYEQYF
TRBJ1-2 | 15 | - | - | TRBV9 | TGTGCCAGCAGCGTAGGTTTTGCACCTCATCGGGGCTACACCTTC | CASSVGFAPHRGYTF
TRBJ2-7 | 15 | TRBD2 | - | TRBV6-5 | TGTGCCAGCAGTTACTCGGCGGGGGAGACCTACGAGCAGTACTTC | CASSYSAGETYEQYF
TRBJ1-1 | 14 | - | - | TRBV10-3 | TGTGCCATCAGTGAGATACAGGGCGGGACTGAAGCTTTCTTT | CAISEIQGGTEAFF
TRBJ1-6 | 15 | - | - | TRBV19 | TGTGCCAGTAGTCCCCCCTCGGGGGATAATTCACCCCTCCACTTT | CASSPPSGDNSPLHF
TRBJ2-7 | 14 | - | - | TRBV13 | TGTGCCAGCAGCTTAGGGGGCAGGGGTTACGAGCAGTACTTC | CASSLGGRGYEQYF
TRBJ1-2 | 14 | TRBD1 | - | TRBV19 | TGTGCCAGTAGTATGGGGACAGTTAACTATGGCTACACCTTC | CASSMGTVNYGYTF
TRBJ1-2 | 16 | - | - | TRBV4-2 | TGTGCCAGCAGCCAAGAATTGGCCAGGCTATGGTATGGCTACACCTTC | CASSQELARLWYGYTF
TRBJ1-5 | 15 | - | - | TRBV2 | TGTGCCAGCAGTGACTTCGACAGAGTAAATCAGCCCCAGCATTTT | CASSDFDRVNQPQHF
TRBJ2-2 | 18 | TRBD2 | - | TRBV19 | TGTGCCAGTAGTATCGCTGCCCTAGCGGGGGGGCTCACCGGGGAGCTGTTTTTT | CASSIAALAGGLTGELFF
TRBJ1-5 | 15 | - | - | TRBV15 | TGTGCCACCAGCCCACGGGGACTCTCCAATCAGCCCCAGCATTTT | CATSPRGLSNQPQHF
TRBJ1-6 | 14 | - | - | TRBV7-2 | TGTGCCAGCAGCTTACCAGGACAGAACCCACCCCTCCACTTT | CASSLPGQNPPLHF
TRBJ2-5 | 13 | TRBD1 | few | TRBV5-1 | TGCGCCACCTCAACAGGGGATGAAGAGACCCAGTACTTC | CATSTGDEETQYF
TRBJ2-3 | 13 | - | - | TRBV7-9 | TGTGCCAGCAGCTTCAGCCAGGCCGATACGCAGTATTTT | CASSFSQADTQYF
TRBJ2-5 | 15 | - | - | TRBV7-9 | TGTGCCAGCAGCTTAGGGACAGTGGAGGTAGAGACCCAGTACTTC | CASSLGTVEVETQYF
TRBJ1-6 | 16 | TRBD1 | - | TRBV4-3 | TGCGCCAGCAGCCAAGATAGGTGGGACAGGTTCTCACCCCTCCACTTT | CASSQDRWDRFSPLHF
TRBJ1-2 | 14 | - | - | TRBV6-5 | TGTGCCAGCAGTTACGATGCAGGACTAGAGGGCTACACCTTC | CASSYDAGLEGYTF
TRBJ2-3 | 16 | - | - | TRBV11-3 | TGTGCCAGCAGCTTACGTGGGGGCCTCTTAGGGGATACGCAGTATTTT | CASSLRGGLLGDTQYF
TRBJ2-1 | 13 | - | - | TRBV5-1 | TGCGCCAGCAGCCCGAGCCAGGGGTATGAGCAGTTCTTC | CASSPSQGYEQFF
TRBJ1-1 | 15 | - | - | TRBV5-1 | TGCGCCAGCGTTTCGGGGGACCCGCGGGCCACTGAAGCTTTCTTT | CASVSGDPRATEAFF
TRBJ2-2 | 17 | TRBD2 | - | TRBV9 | TGTGCCAGCAGCGTAGGAAGAACGGGGGGGCCGGACGGGGAGCTGTTTTTT | CASSVGRTGGPDGELFF
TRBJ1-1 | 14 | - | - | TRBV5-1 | TGCGCCTCCTCCTCAACGGCGGGTCTAACTGAAGCTTTCTTT | CASSSTAGLTEAFF
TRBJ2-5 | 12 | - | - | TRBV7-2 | TGTGCCAGCAGCTCAACAGACGGGACCCAGTACTTC | CASSSTDGTQYF
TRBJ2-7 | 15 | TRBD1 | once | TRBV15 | TGTGCCACCAGCCTGCGGGACAGGCTATCCTACGAGCAGTACTTC | CATSLRDRLSYEQYF
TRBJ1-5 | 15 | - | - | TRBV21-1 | TGTGCCAGCAAGACGACAGGGTTGAGGGATCAGCCCCAGCATTTT | CASKTTGLRDQPQHF
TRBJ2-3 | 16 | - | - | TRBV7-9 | TGTGCCAGCAGCTTAGGTCAACAGTCTGCCGGAGATACGCAGTATTTT | CASSLGQQSAGDTQYF
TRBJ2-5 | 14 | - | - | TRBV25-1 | TGTGCCAGCAGGACCCCAGGGATGATGAAGACCCAGTACTTC | CASRTPGMMKTQYF
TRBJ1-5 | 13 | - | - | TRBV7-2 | TGTGCCAGCAGCTCACGGGGGAATCAGCCCCAGCATTTT | CASSSRGNQPQHF
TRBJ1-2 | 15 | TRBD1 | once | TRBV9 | TGTGCCAGCAGCGAGGGACAGGGTATCTACTATGGCTACACCTTC | CASSEGQGIYYGYTF
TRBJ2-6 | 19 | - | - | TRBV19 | TGTGCCAGTAGTATTAAAGGAGGGACAGTCTACTCTGGGGCCAACGTCCTGACTTTC | CASSIKGGTVYSGANVLTF
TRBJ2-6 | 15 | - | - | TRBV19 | TGTGCCAGTAGACGGGGGTCCTCTGGGGCCAACGTCCTGACTTTC | CASRRGSSGANVLTF
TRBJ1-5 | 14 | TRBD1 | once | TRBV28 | TGTGCCAGCAGACCAGGGACAGTCAATCAGCCCCAGCATTTT | CASRPGTVNQPQHF
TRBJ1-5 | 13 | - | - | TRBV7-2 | TGTGCCAGCTCCGGTTTCGGCAATCAGCCCCAGCATTTT | CASSGFGNQPQHF
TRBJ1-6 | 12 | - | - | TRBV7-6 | TGTGCCAGCAGCCCGACAAATTCACCCCTCCACTTT | CASSPTNSPLHF
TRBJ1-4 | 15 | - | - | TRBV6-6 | TGTGCCAGCAGGCCGTCCACAGGGTCGAATGAAAAACTGTTTTTT | CASRPSTGSNEKLFF
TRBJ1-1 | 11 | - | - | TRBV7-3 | TGTGCCAGCAGCTACGGGGGGAAAGCTTTCTTT | CASSYGGKAFF
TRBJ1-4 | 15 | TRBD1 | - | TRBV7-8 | TGTGCCAGCAGCCCGCGGGACAGGGGTATAGAAAAACTGTTTTTT | CASSPRDRGIEKLFF
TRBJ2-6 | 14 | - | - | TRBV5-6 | TGTGCCAGCAGCTTGGGCAGGGCCCCCAACGTCCTGACTTTC | CASSLGRAPNVLTF
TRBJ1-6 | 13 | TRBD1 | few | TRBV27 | TGTGCCACCTGGACAGGGCGCGGTTCACCCCTCCACTTT | CATWTGRGSPLHF
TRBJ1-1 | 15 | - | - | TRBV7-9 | TGTGCCAGCAGCTTAGACGGGAAAATGAACACTGAAGCTTTCTTT | CASSLDGKMNTEAFF
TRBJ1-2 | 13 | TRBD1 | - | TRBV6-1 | TGTGCCAGCAGCCCGGGACAGGGACGCGGCTACACCTTC | CASSPGQGRGYTF
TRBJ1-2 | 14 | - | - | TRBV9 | TGTGCCAGCAGCGTAGCCCCCCGTGGGGAGGGCTACACCTTC | CASSVAPRGEGYTF